This T cell receptor beta chain was sequenced during a study of cytomegalovirus exposure and HLA in healthy donors. In the study overall: Researchers previously reported finding about 110 million unique TCR beta sequences from about 179 million T cells.

Study observations and caveats: Later on, a genetic analysis was performed. It linked a missense variant in DCLRE1C with V- and J-gene trimming of TCR beta.

About this clone: The antigen remains unidentified.

Germline-derived CDR1 and CDR2 are SGHKS and YYEKEE (reference sequence). This CDR3 comprises 15 residues. Trimming took 4 bases from V and 3 from J; bases not matched to a gene: 9. The PCR had 60 Vbeta and 13 Jbeta primers. Profiled with immunoSEQ multiplex PCR; TCRdb holds only in-frame clones, not every one. This table holds around 150,000 clones, more than 60% found once. V and J are TRBV5-5 and TRBJ1-2; 7 positions match TRBD1. The sequence came from a woman in her twenties or thirties in good health and CMV-seronegative. Sequencing input: PBMCs. The CDR3 nucleotides are TGTGCCAGCAGCAAGACAGGGACCAGAGACTATGGCTACACCTTC. Translating it yields CASSKTGTRDYGYTF.